This T cell receptor (beta chain) was sequenced for a study of T cell clonality in common variable immunodeficiency. Study results and caveats: Compared with controls, CVID subjects had fewer shared TCRbeta clones. TCRbeta clonality was increased in CVID versus healthy controls. Reportedly, TCR beta sequences from common variable immunodeficiency showed fewer deletions and N-nucleotide insertions.

This clone was observed at least ten times. Its specificity is unknown. Both groups were predominantly of Caucasian heritage. Libraries were prepared by immunoSEQ multiplex PCR; TCRdb keeps only in-frame clonotypes and omits some of them. In total the sample includes 55,000 to 65,000 clones, none of them seen once. This clonotype originated in a person aged 18 to 70 in good health. The sequencing input was peripheral blood mononuclear cells.

The sequenced part of the CDR3 DNA is TGTGCCAGCAGCTATTTGGGACAGCTCTACGAG. Translating it yields CASSYLGQLYE. The CDR3 reads in full as CASSYLGQLYEQYF. The rearrangement uses TRBV7-2 and TRBJ2-7; 7 nucleotides align to TRBD1. Read coverage stops 3 residues before the CDR3 terminus; the germline J gene supplies the remainder. With V trimmed by 4 bases and J by 3 bases, 6 bases remained unmatched. Germline V gene lookup returns CDR1 SGHTA and CDR2 FQGNSA. The CDR3 runs 14 residues.